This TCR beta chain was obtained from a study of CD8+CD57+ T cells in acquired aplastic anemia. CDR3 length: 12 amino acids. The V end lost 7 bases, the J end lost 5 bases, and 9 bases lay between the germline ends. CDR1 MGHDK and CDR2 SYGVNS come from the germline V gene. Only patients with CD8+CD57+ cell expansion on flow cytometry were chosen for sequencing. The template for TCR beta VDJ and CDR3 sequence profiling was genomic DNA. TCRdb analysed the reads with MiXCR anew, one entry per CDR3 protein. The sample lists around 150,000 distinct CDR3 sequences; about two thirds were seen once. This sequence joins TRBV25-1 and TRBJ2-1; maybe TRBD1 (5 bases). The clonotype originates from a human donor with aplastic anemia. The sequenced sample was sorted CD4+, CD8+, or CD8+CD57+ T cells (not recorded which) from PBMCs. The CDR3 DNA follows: TGTGCCAGCAATAAAGGGGACAATGAGCAGTTCTTC. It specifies CASNKGDNEQFF. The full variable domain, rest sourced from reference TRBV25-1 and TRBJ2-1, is EADIYQTPRYLVIGTGKKITLECSQTMGHDKMYWYQQDPGMELHLIHYSYGVNSTEKGDLSSESTVSRIRTEHFPLTLESARPSHTSQYLCASNKGDNEQFFGPGTRLTVL.